This entry describes one TCR beta chain. The sample originates from a study of regulatory dendritic cells for organ transplantation. The V segment lost 9 bases and the J segment 4 bases; nucleotides outside the gene matches: 10. The CDR3 is 14 amino acids. The germline CDR1 and CDR2 sequences are SGHDN and FVKESK. Profiling relied on immunoSEQ multiplex PCR, and the TCRdb table lists in-frame clones only, not all of them. The sample lists 25,000 to 35,000 clones; over 75% were seen once. Sample: memory CD4+ T cells from blood. Sample subset: CD45RO+ memory T cells. The genes are TRBV14 and TRBJ2-5, with TRBD1 identical over 8 bases. The sequence came from a human donor in good health. The CDR3 region has the DNA TGTGCCAGAGTGACAGGGGCGCAAGGAGAGACCCAGTACTTC. It is translated as CARVTGAQGETQYF.